This T cell receptor beta chain is from a study of identical twins. As for this clonotype: What it recognizes is unknown.

Overall study results and limits: Insertions ran lower in abundant cord blood beta clonotypes, though not in memory repertoires. There is a chance that invariant MAIT and iNKT cells partially muddied zero-insertion analyses.

Each CDR3 protein gets one entry after TCRdb re-called the 5' RACE reads with MiXCR. This table holds 300,000 to 350,000 distinct CDR3 sequences, around 12% found once. Everyone who donated was a healthy Caucasian. Germline V CDR1 and CDR2: SGHTA, FQGNSA. The CDR3 is 16 amino acids. V shed 4 bases, J shed 4 bases, and the junction held 5 bases outside the gene matches. This sample was shared with a second study, whose subject was yellow fever vaccine responses in identical twins. That paper states: Twins' vaccine T cell response reportedly seemed partly convergent, partly personalized.

The rearrangement links TRBV7-2 to TRBJ2-7; 15 nucleotides align to TRBD2. This clonotype originated in a woman aged 18-35 years in good health. The specimen sequenced was CD8+ T cells sorted from blood. CDR3 sequence (DNA): TGTGCCAGCAGCTCTCAGGGACTAGCGGGAGGATACGAGCAGTACTTC. Translated: CASSSQGLAGGYEQYF.